A selection of T cell receptor beta chains follows, all from one sample in a study of T-cell memory formation after mild COVID-19. MiXCR was run by TCRdb on the 5' RACE reads, yielding one entry per CDR3 protein. Of 190,000 or so distinct CDR3 sequences listed, approximately 30% are singletons. The sample was PBMCs or a T cell subset sorted from them (not recorded which). Receptors originate from an adult woman who had mild COVID-19 (a few samples of this study predate the infection). Cell type and time point are not known. Both conserved end residues are part of each CDR3. Fields, in order: V gene, J gene, clone size, D gene, CDR3 protein, CDR3 DNA. D genes are given only for firm matches. Some rows mark clone size as missing; the rest say once, few, many or name a class of expanded clone.

v_gene: TRBV7-9; j_gene: TRBJ1-2; abundance: few; d_gene: TRBD1; CDR3aa: CASSLAGQAYYGYTF; CDR3nt: TGTGCCAGCAGCTTAGCGGGACAGGCCTACTATGGCTACACCTTC
v_gene: TRBV2; j_gene: TRBJ1-5; abundance: few; d_gene: -; CDR3aa: CASSEGQGSNQPQHF; CDR3nt: TGTGCCAGCAGTGAAGGGCAGGGTAGCAATCAGCCCCAGCATTTT
v_gene: TRBV11-2; j_gene: TRBJ2-7; abundance: -; d_gene: -; CDR3aa: CASCYTHLGPYEQYF; CDR3nt: TGTGCCAGCTGTTACACACACCTGGGGCCCTACGAGCAGTACTTC
v_gene: TRBV7-9; j_gene: TRBJ2-7; abundance: few; d_gene: TRBD1; CDR3aa: CASSSIDRGRPSYEQYF; CDR3nt: TGTGCCAGCAGCTCAATTGACAGGGGGAGACCCTCCTACGAGCAGTACTTC
v_gene: TRBV30; j_gene: TRBJ2-2; abundance: few; d_gene: -; CDR3aa: CAWSVRSKANTGELFF; CDR3nt: TGTGCCTGGAGTGTACGATCCAAAGCGAACACCGGGGAGCTGTTTTTT
v_gene: TRBV3-1; j_gene: TRBJ2-3; abundance: -; d_gene: -; CDR3aa: CASSQGHGSDTQYF; CDR3nt: TGTGCCAGCAGCCAAGGTCACGGCTCAGATACGCAGTATTTT
v_gene: TRBV25-1; j_gene: TRBJ2-2; abundance: many; d_gene: TRBD1; CDR3aa: CASSDLTGPNTGELFF; CDR3nt: TGTGCCAGCAGTGATTTGACAGGGCCCAACACCGGGGAGCTGTTTTTT
v_gene: TRBV20-1; j_gene: TRBJ1-6; abundance: -; d_gene: -; CDR3aa: CSQRGNSYNSPLHF; CDR3nt: TGCAGTCAGCGGGGGAACTCCTATAATTCACCCCTCCACTTT
v_gene: TRBV12-3/TRBV12-4; j_gene: TRBJ2-5; abundance: few; d_gene: -; CDR3aa: CASSLIGGARETQYF; CDR3nt: TGTGCCAGCAGTTTAATCGGCGGGGCGCGAGAGACCCAGTACTTC
v_gene: TRBV7-2; j_gene: TRBJ2-7; abundance: few; d_gene: TRBD2; CDR3aa: CASSRTSGSALSGYEQYF; CDR3nt: TGTGCCAGCAGCCGTACTAGCGGGAGTGCCCTCTCGGGGTACGAGCAGTACTTC
v_gene: TRBV14; j_gene: TRBJ2-1; abundance: -; d_gene: TRBD2; CDR3aa: CASTSGTSYNEQFF; CDR3nt: TGTGCCAGCACCTCCGGGACTAGCTACAATGAGCAGTTCTTC
v_gene: TRBV20-1; j_gene: TRBJ2-3; abundance: -; d_gene: -; CDR3aa: CSARRGQLTDTQYF; CDR3nt: TGCAGTGCTAGGAGGGGTCAGTTGACCGATACGCAGTATTTT
v_gene: TRBV5-1; j_gene: TRBJ2-2; abundance: few; d_gene: -; CDR3aa: CASSVVQNTGELFF; CDR3nt: TGCGCCAGCTCCGTAGTGCAAAACACCGGGGAGCTGTTTTTT
v_gene: TRBV14; j_gene: TRBJ2-1; abundance: -; d_gene: -; CDR3aa: CASSQARYNEQFF; CDR3nt: TGTGCCAGCAGCCAAGCCCGTTACAATGAGCAGTTCTTC
v_gene: TRBV5-1; j_gene: TRBJ2-2; abundance: few; d_gene: TRBD2; CDR3aa: CASKEPGLASYGELFF; CDR3nt: TGCGCCAGCAAGGAACCGGGACTAGCGTCATACGGGGAGCTGTTTTTT
v_gene: TRBV19; j_gene: TRBJ2-5; abundance: -; d_gene: -; CDR3aa: CASTTRDGETQYF; CDR3nt: TGTGCCAGTACCACGAGGGATGGGGAGACCCAGTACTTC
v_gene: TRBV4-1; j_gene: TRBJ2-5; abundance: -; d_gene: -; CDR3aa: CASSQIAGPQETQYF; CDR3nt: TGCGCCAGCAGCCAAATCGCGGGGCCCCAAGAGACCCAGTACTTC
v_gene: TRBV5-4; j_gene: TRBJ2-1; abundance: -; d_gene: TRBD2; CDR3aa: CASTSGGPNDNEQFF; CDR3nt: TGTGCCAGCACCTCGGGAGGGCCGAACGACAATGAGCAGTTCTTC
v_gene: TRBV5-1; j_gene: TRBJ2-7; abundance: -; d_gene: -; CDR3aa: CASSLSGQAYEQYF; CDR3nt: TGCGCCAGCAGCTTGAGCGGTCAGGCCTACGAGCAGTACTTC
v_gene: TRBV6-5; j_gene: TRBJ1-3; abundance: -; d_gene: -; CDR3aa: CASRPSSGNTIYF; CDR3nt: TGTGCCAGCAGGCCAAGCTCTGGAAACACCATATATTTT
v_gene: TRBV7-9; j_gene: TRBJ2-1; abundance: few; d_gene: TRBD2; CDR3aa: CASSPGTSGENEQFF; CDR3nt: TGTGCCAGCAGCCCCGGGACTAGCGGGGAGAATGAGCAGTTCTTC
v_gene: TRBV7-8; j_gene: TRBJ2-7; abundance: -; d_gene: -; CDR3aa: CASSQRTDTYEQYF; CDR3nt: TGTGCCAGCAGCCAGAGGACGGACACCTACGAGCAGTACTTC
v_gene: TRBV20-1; j_gene: TRBJ2-7; abundance: few; d_gene: -; CDR3aa: CSARDLMGGDRPYEQYF; CDR3nt: TGCAGTGCTAGAGATCTCATGGGGGGGGACAGACCCTACGAGCAGTACTTC
v_gene: TRBV2; j_gene: TRBJ2-4; abundance: -; d_gene: -; CDR3aa: CASSEGARNIQYF; CDR3nt: TGTGCCAGCAGTGAGGGGGCGAGAAACATTCAGTACTTC
v_gene: TRBV9; j_gene: TRBJ2-5; abundance: -; d_gene: -; CDR3aa: CASSVGSETQYF; CDR3nt: TGTGCCAGCAGCGTAGGTTCCGAGACCCAGTACTTC
v_gene: TRBV7-6; j_gene: TRBJ2-1; abundance: few; d_gene: TRBD1; CDR3aa: CASSQLPRQGLNEQFF; CDR3nt: TGTGCCAGCAGCCAACTACCAAGACAGGGGCTCAATGAGCAGTTCTTC
v_gene: TRBV9; j_gene: TRBJ2-5; abundance: few; d_gene: TRBD2; CDR3aa: CASSPKRGGLETQYF; CDR3nt: TGTGCCAGCAGCCCCAAGCGGGGTGGTTTAGAGACCCAGTACTTC
v_gene: TRBV5-5; j_gene: TRBJ2-7; abundance: -; d_gene: -; CDR3aa: CASSLAGEASTYEQYF; CDR3nt: TGTGCCAGCAGCTTGGCGGGGGAAGCCTCGACCTACGAGCAGTACTTC
v_gene: TRBV15; j_gene: TRBJ1-2; abundance: few; d_gene: -; CDR3aa: CATSRDLGNYGYTF; CDR3nt: TGTGCCACCAGCAGAGATCTGGGCAACTATGGCTACACCTTC
v_gene: TRBV29-1; j_gene: TRBJ2-5; abundance: -; d_gene: TRBD1; CDR3aa: CSVGILGQGQETQYF; CDR3nt: TGCAGCGTTGGAATTTTGGGACAGGGACAAGAGACCCAGTACTTC
v_gene: TRBV5-1; j_gene: TRBJ2-1; abundance: -; d_gene: TRBD2; CDR3aa: CASSPVGEGHYEQFF; CDR3nt: TGCGCCAGCAGCCCCGTCGGGGAGGGCCACTATGAGCAGTTCTTC
v_gene: TRBV5-1; j_gene: TRBJ1-1; abundance: few; d_gene: -; CDR3aa: CASSPDPLAEAFF; CDR3nt: TGCGCCAGCAGCCCGGACCCATTGGCTGAAGCTTTCTTT
v_gene: TRBV7-9; j_gene: TRBJ1-2; abundance: few; d_gene: -; CDR3aa: CASSPRGDYYGYTF; CDR3nt: TGTGCCAGCAGTCCCCGAGGGGACTACTATGGCTACACCTTC
v_gene: TRBV5-8; j_gene: TRBJ2-7; abundance: few; d_gene: TRBD1; CDR3aa: CASSYQTGSVYEQYF; CDR3nt: TGTGCCAGCAGCTACCAGACAGGGAGTGTCTACGAGCAGTACTTC
v_gene: TRBV2; j_gene: TRBJ2-2; abundance: -; d_gene: TRBD1; CDR3aa: CASSVSQGDTNTGELFF; CDR3nt: TGTGCCAGCAGTGTATCTCAGGGGGACACGAACACCGGGGAGCTGTTTTTT
v_gene: TRBV20-1; j_gene: TRBJ1-5; abundance: -; d_gene: TRBD1; CDR3aa: CSGARGTRGQPQHF; CDR3nt: TGCAGCGGGGCCAGGGGGACTAGGGGACAGCCCCAGCATTTT
v_gene: TRBV27; j_gene: TRBJ2-1; abundance: few; d_gene: -; CDR3aa: CASSLSEGNEQFF; CDR3nt: TGTGCCAGCAGTTTATCGGAGGGGAATGAGCAGTTCTTC
v_gene: TRBV12-3/TRBV12-4; j_gene: TRBJ2-5; abundance: -; d_gene: -; CDR3aa: CASRGLLGTETQYF; CDR3nt: TGTGCCAGCAGGGGCCTTCTGGGGACGGAGACCCAGTACTTC
v_gene: TRBV7-2; j_gene: TRBJ2-3; abundance: -; d_gene: -; CDR3aa: CASSRGGVVSTDTQYF; CDR3nt: TGTGCCAGCAGCCGAGGAGGGGTAGTTAGCACAGATACGCAGTATTTT
v_gene: TRBV2; j_gene: TRBJ2-3; abundance: -; d_gene: -; CDR3aa: CASSVETPDTQYF; CDR3nt: TGTGCCAGCAGTGTCGAGACCCCAGATACGCAGTATTTT
v_gene: TRBV6-2/TRBV6-3; j_gene: TRBJ2-6; abundance: few; d_gene: TRBD2; CDR3aa: CASSRASGRASGANVLTF; CDR3nt: TGTGCCAGCAGTAGAGCTAGCGGGAGGGCCTCTGGGGCCAACGTCCTGACTTTC